This T cell receptor beta chain emerged from a study of blood T cell repertoires in COVID-19. Germline-derived CDR1 and CDR2 are SEHNR and FQNEAQ (reference sequence). V was pared by 4 bases and J by 5 bases, with 14 bases between. The length of the CDR3 is 14 residues. In this sample, this clone turned up a few times. The method was immunoSEQ multiplex PCR; TCRdb's version includes in-frame clones alone and lacks a portion of them. Of 80,000 to 90,000 clones detected, approximately 90% appear once; the ten largest clones hold over 5%. The receptor comes from a man between 60 and 70 years old with acute or convalescent COVID-19. The sequenced sample was peripheral blood. V and J are TRBV7-9 and TRBJ1-1; D unclear. The CDR3 nucleotides read TGTGCCAGCAGCTCCTTAACGGGGTTGACTGAAGCTTTCTTT. Residues: CASSSLTGLTEAFF.